This record looks at one T cell receptor (beta chain) sequence and its context. Its antigen is unidentified. This specimen comes from a study of CD8 T cells in Susac syndrome. Broader study findings: In its TCR sequencing and HLA analysis, the study acknowledged that the number of individuals was relatively small.

The CDR3 totals 14 residues. Germline lookup yields CDR1 ENHRY and CDR2 SYGVKD. V was clipped by 3 bases and J by 2 bases; unmatched bases: 2. The authors carried out high-throughput sequencing of TCR beta. They applied it to CD8+ and CD4+ T cells obtained from blood. As controls, healthy donors matched for age and sex were used. Negative isolation yielded the CD8+ and CD4+ T cells, while FACS enriched the TEMRA cells. Random hexamers served to reverse transcribe roughly 0.5 to 1 ug RNA. TCRdb ran MiXCR on the immunoSEQ multiplex PCR reads and lists one entry per CDR3 protein. The sample yields approximately 100,000 distinct CDR3 sequences, around 92% seen once.

The receptor's source is a human donor in good health. The source material was CD8+ T cells from PBMCs. The chain links TRBV10-3 to TRBJ2-7; 9 nucleotides match TRBD1. CDR3 sequence: CAISERDRAYEQYF. In nucleotides, the CDR3 is TGTGCCATCAGTGAAAGGGACAGGGCCTACGAGCAGTACTTC.